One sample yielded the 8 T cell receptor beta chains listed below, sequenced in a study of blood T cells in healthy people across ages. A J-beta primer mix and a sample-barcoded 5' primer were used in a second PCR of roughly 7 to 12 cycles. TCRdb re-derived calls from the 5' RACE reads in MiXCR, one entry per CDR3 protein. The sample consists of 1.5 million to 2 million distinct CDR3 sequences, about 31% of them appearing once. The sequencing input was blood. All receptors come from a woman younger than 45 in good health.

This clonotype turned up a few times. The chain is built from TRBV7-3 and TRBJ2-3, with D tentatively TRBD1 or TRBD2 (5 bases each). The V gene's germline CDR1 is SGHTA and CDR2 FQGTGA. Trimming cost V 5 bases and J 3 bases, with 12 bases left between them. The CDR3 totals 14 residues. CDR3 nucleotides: TGTGCCAGCAGCGGGGGTCAGGGAACAGATACGCAGTATTTT. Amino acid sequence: CASSGGQGTDTQYF.

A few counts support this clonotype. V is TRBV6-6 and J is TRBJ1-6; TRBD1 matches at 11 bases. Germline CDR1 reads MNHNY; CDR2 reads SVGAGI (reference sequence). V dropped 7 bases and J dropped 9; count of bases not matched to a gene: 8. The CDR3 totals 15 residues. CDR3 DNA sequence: TGTGCCAGCACTTTCCGAGGGACAGGGGGTTCACCCCTCCACTTT. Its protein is CASTFRGTGGSPLHF.

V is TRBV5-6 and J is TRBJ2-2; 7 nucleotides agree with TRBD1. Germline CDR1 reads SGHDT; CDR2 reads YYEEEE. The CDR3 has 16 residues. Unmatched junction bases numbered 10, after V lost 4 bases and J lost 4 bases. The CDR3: CASSAPRDRLTGELFF. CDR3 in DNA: TGTGCCAGCAGCGCCCCCCGGGACAGACTCACCGGGGAGCTGTTTTTT.

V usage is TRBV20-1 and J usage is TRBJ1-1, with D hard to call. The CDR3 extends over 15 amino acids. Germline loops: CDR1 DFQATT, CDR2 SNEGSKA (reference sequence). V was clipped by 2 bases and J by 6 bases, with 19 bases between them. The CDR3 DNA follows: TGCAGTGCTAGATTTGTGACCGTTACCGGCCCTGAAGCTTTCTTT. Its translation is CSARFVTVTGPEAFF.

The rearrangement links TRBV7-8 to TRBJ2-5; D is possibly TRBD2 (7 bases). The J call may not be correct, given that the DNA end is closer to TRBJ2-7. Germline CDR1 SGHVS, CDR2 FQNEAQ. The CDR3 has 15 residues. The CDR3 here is CASSVGGAYPYEQYF. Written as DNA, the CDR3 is TGTGCCAGCAGCGTAGGGGGGGCTTACCCCTACGAGCAGTACTTC.

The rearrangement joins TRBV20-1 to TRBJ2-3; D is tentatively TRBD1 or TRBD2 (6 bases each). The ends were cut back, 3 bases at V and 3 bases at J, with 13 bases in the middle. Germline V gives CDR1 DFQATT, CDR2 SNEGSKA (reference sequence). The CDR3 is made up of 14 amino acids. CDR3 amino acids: CSASPGAGTDTQYF. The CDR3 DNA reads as TGCAGTGCTAGCCCGGGGGCGGGAACAGATACGCAGTATTTT.

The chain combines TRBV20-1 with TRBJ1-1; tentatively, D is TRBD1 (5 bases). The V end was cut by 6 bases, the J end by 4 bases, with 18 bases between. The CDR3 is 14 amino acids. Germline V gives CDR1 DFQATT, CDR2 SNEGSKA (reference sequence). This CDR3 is CSAPGRGWSTEAFF. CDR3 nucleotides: TGCAGTGCCCCCGGGCGGGGCTGGAGCACTGAAGCTTTCTTT.

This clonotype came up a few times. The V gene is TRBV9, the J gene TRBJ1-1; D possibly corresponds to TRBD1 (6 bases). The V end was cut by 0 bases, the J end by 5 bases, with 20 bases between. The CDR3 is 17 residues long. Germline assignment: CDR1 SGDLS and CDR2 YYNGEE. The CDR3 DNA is TGTGCCAGCAGCGTAGCTACGGGGGGGCCCCTGGGGACTGAAGCTTTCTTT. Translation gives CASSVATGGPLGTEAFF. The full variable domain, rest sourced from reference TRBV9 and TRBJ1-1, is DSGVTQTPKHLITATGQRVTLRCSPRSGDLSVYWYQQSLDQGLQFLIQYYNGEERAKGNILERFSAQQFPDLHSELNLSSLELGDSALYFCASSVATGGPLGTEAFFGQGTRLTVV.